This T cell receptor (beta chain) was captured in a study of PD-L1 blockade in urothelial cancer (dated by TCRdb to 2016 to 2017). Background for the entire study: Therapy was started at some point between 2013 and 2015 for all patients, and atezolizumab 1,200 mg was administered intravenously every 3 weeks. About 90% of the roughly 29 patients were males with bladder-origin urothelial cancer, and about 65% of the 29 reported a prior smoking history. Blood samples gave median yields of roughly 150,000 T cells and around 88,000 unique TCRs, along with a median clonality of 0.080. Blood samples were analyzed 3 weeks after the start of treatment (second dose) and 6 weeks after the start of treatment. Pretreatment blood TCR-seq was available for about 30 patients, at least one posttreatment blood collection was obtained for 24 patients, and tumor TCR-seq was available for 24 patients. In the same patients, pretreatment tumors underwent whole exome sequencing and RNA sequencing in addition to TCR sequencing. Pretreatment tumor samples, along with matched peripheral blood collected serially before and after atezolizumab treatment, underwent TCR sequencing. Roughly 9 patients reached durable clinical benefit, while some 21 patients did not. An exploratory multi-omic analysis was conducted of the somatic, immune and clinical correlates of response to PD-L1 blockade with atezolizumab in urothelial cancer. Durable clinical benefit meant progression-free survival longer than 6 months, and TCR features were also tested against progression-free and overall survival. An ECOG performance status of 0 or 1 was recorded for the patients, and 0 to 3 prior chemotherapy regimens had been received by the patients.

To estimate absolute template abundance from read counts, synthetic TCR analog templates were spiked into each PCR. TCRbeta CDR3 regions were amplified from genomic DNA with bias-controlled V and J gene primers using the immunoSEQ assay. Sequencing of rearranged TCRbeta segments was done at approximately 20X coverage. The source study handled its data this way. Clustering was used to correct sequencing errors, and CDR3s were annotated against IMGT so that V, D and J genes could be assigned. Downstream analyses used only productive TCRbeta rearrangements, leaving out any out-of-frame or stop-codon sequences. Clonality was computed as one minus Shannon entropy normalized by the log of the number of unique productive sequences. Fisher's exact test with Benjamini-Hochberg correction, using a cutoff of adjusted p below 0.01, was how clones that differed between time points or between blood and tumor were identified. The clones in this table, taken by TCRdb from immuneACCESS, are in-frame only. Not every clone is retained; where verified, under half of the shortfall comes from an unresolved V gene, and the cause of the rest is unknown. The V and J calls and clone size are taken from that table; D and trimming were inferred from the DNA. This sample comprises approximately 65,000 clones, approximately 88% of them detected only once. The ten largest account for about 3.2% of the sample.

A total of under 35 patients with locally advanced or metastatic urothelial carcinoma, treated at Memorial Sloan Kettering on a trial protocol, made up the cohort. Peripheral blood mononuclear cells were collected pretreatment and during treatment, with between 1 and 8 total time points obtained per patient. The Qiagen DNeasy Blood extraction kit was used to purify genomic DNA from total PBMCs and tumor samples. PBMCs were collected pretreatment and during treatment, and were isolated and stored as previously described. Paper-wide results and their limitations: Improved progression-free and overall survival was associated with having pretreatment peripheral blood TCR clonality below the median. Patients with durable benefit showed greater expansion of tumor-associated TCR clones in peripheral blood 3 weeks after starting treatment (n of about 20, p = 0.022). Because the sample size was small (n of about 30) and many exploratory analyses were performed, the results are intended to be hypothesis-generating.

Looking up the germline V gene yields CDR1 SQVTM and CDR2 ANQGSEA. Counted from cysteine to phenylalanine, this CDR3 has 13 amino acids. Solely the CDR3 DNA is kept, with 39 bases framed from the first base. Unmatched junction bases come to 8, with V trimmed by 5 bases and J by 5 bases. Details on this clone: Its antigen is unknown. Per-nucleotide qualities are absent, and no much larger clonotype sits a single base away.

The specimen was PBMCs, collected around atezolizumab (anti-PD-L1) treatment. The rearrangement joined TRBV29-1 to TRBJ2-5, and 7 junctional nucleotides match TRBD1. The sequence was collected from a man aged 60-69 years with urothelial cancer. Here the CDR3 is given as CSVQGVSRETQYF. The DNA sequence is given as TGCAGCGTTCAGGGGGTCTCCCGGGAGACCCAGTACTTC.